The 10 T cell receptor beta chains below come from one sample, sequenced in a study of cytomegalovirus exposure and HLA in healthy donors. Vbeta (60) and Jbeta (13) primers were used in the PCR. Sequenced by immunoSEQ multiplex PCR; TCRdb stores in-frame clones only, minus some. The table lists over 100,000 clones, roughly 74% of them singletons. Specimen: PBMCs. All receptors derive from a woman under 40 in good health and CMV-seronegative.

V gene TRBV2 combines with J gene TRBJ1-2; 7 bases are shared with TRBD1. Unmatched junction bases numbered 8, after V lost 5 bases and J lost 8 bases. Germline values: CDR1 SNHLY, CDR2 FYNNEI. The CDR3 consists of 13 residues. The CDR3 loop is CASSYRQGGGYTF. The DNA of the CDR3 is TGTGCCAGCAGTTATAGACAGGGCGGAGGCTACACCTTC.

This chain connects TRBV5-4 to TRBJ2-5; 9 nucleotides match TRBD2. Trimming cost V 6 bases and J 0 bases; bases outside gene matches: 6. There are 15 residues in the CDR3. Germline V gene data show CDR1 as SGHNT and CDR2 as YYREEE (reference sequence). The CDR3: CASTERGAYQETQYF. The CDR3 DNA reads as TGTGCCAGCACCGAGCGGGGGGCGTACCAAGAGACCCAGTACTTC.

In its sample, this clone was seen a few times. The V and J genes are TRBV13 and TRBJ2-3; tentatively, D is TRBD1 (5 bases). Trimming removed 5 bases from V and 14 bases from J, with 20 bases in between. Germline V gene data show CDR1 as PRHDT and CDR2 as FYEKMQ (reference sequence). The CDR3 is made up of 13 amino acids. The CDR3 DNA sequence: TGTGCCAGCAGCCCCCAATCTCCAGGGTACTCGTATTTT. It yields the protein CASSPQSPGYSYF.

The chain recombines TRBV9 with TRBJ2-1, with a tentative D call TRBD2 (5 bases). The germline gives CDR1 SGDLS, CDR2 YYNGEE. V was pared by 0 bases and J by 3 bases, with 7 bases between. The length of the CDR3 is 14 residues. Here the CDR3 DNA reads TGTGCCAGCAGCGTAGGAGACTACTACAATGAGCAGTTCTTC. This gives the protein CASSVGDYYNEQFF.

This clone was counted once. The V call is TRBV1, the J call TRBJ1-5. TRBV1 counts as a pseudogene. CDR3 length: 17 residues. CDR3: CTSSPRLFKYSNQPQHF. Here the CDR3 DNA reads TGCACCAGCAGCCCGAGATTATTTAAATATAGCAATCAGCCCCAGCATTTT.

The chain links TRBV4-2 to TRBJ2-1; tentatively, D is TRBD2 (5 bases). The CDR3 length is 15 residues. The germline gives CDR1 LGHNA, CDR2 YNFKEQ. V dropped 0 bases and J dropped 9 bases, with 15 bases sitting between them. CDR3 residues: CASSQDRTSGAEQFF. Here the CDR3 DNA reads TGTGCCAGCAGCCAAGATAGGACTTCCGGCGCTGAGCAGTTCTTC.

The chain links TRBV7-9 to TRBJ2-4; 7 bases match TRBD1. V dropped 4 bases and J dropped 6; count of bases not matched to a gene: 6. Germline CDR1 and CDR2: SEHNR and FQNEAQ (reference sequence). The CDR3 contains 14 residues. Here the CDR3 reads CASSWTGRGNIQYF. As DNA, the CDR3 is TGTGCCAGCAGCTGGACAGGCCGGGGAAACATTCAGTACTTC.

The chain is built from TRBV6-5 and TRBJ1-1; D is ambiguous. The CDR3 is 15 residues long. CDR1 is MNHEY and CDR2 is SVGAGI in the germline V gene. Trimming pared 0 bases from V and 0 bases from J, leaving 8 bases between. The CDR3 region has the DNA TGTGCCAGCAGTTACTCGTATTCGGTGAACACTGAAGCTTTCTTT. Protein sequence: CASSYSYSVNTEAFF.

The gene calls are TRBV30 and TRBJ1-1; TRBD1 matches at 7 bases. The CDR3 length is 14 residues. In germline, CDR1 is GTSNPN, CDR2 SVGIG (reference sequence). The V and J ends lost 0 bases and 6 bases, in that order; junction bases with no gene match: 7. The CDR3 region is CAWSVGTESAEAFF. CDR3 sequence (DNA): TGTGCCTGGAGTGTAGGGACAGAGAGCGCTGAAGCTTTCTTT.

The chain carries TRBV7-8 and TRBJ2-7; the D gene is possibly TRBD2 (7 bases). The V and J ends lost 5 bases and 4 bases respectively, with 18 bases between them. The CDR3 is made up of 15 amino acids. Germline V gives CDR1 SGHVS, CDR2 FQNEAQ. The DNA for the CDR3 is TGTGCCAGCAGCCTTGCGGGGGCGGGGGAATACGAGCAGTACTTC. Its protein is CASSLAGAGEYEQYF.